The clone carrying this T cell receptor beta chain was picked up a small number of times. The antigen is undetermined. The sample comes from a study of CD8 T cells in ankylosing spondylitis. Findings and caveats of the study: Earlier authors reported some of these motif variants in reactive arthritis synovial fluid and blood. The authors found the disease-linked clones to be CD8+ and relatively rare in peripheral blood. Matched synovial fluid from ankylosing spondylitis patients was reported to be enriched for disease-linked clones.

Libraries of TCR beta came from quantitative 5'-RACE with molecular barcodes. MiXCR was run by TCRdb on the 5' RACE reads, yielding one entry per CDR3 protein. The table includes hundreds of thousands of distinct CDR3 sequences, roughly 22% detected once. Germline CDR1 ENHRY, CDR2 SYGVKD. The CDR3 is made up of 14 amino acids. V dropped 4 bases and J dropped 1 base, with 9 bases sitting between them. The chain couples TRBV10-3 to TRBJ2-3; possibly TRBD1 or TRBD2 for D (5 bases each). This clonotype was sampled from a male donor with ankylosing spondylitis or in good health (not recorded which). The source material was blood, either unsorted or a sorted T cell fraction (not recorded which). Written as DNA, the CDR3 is TGTGCCATCAGTGGTTTGGGGGGCACAGATACGCAGTATTTT. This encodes CAISGLGGTDTQYF.